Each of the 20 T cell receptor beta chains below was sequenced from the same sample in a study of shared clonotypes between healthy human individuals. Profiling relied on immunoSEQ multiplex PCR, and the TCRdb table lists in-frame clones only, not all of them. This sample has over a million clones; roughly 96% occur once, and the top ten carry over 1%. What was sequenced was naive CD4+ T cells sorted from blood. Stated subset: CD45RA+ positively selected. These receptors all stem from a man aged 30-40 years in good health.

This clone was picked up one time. CDR3 nucleotide sequence: TGTGCCAGCAGGGACCGGGAGACGGGACTAAACCCCACAGATACGCAGTATTTT. Its translation is CASRDRETGLNPTDTQYF. The rearrangement joins TRBV28 to TRBJ2-3; TRBD2 agrees at 7 bases. CDR3 length equals 18 residues. From germline, CDR1 is MDHEN and CDR2 SYDVKM. J lost 2 bases, V lost 6 bases, and 17 bases had no gene match.

This CDR3 reads CASSPLPGEGQPQHF. DNA of the CDR3: TGTGCCAGCTCACCACTTCCAGGCGAGGGGCAGCCCCAGCATTTT. V and J are TRBV18 and TRBJ1-5, with a possible D match to TRBD1 (5 bases). Germline CDR1 KGHSH, CDR2 LQKENI. CDR3 size: 15 residues. V lost 1 base and J 7 bases, leaving 14 bases between the germline ends.

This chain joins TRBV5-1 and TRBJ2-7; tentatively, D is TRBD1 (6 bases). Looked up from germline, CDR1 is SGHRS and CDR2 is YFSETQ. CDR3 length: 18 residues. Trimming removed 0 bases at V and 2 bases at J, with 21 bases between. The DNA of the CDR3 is TGCGCCAGCAGCTTGGGTGTTGGTCGGCAGGGGCGTACCTACGAGCAGTACTTC. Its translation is CASSLGVGRQGRTYEQYF.

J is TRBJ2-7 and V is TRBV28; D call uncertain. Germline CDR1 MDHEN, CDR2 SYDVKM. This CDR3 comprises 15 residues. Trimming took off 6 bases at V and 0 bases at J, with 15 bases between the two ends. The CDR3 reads CASSRSFFSSYEQYF. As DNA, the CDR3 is TGTGCCAGCAGCCGATCCTTCTTCAGCTCCTACGAGCAGTACTTC.

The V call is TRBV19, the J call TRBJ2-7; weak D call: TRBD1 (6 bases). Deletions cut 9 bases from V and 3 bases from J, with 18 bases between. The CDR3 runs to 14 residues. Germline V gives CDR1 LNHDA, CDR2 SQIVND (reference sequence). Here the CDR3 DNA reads TGTGCCAGCACCAATCGCGCGGACAGCTACGAGCAGTACTTC. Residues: CASTNRADSYEQYF.

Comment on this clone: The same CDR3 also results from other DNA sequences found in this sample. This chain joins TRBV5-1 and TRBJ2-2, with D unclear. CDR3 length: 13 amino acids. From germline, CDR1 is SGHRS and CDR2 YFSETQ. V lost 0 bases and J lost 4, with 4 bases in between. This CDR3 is CASSLDFTGELFF. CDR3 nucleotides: TGCGCCAGCAGCTTGGACTTCACCGGGGAGCTGTTTTTT.

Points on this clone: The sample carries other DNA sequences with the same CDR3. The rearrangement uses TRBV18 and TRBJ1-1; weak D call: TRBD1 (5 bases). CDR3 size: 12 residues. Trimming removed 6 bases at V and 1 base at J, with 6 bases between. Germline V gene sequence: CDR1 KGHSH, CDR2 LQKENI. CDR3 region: CASSQGNTEAFF. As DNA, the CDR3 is TGTGCCAGCTCGCAGGGGAACACTGAAGCTTTCTTT. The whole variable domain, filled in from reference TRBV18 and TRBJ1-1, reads NAGVMQNPRHLVRRRGQEARLRCSPMKGHSHVYWYRQLPEEGLKFMVYLQKENIIDESGMPKERFSAEFPKEGPSILRIQQVVRGDSAAYFCASSQGNTEAFFGQGTRLTVV.

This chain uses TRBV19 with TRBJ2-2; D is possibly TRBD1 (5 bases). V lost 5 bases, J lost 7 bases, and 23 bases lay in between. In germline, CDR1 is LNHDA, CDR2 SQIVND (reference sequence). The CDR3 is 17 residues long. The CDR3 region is CASSPGRRQGGFGELFF. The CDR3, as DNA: TGTGCCAGTAGTCCGGGCAGAAGGCAGGGTGGATTCGGGGAGCTGTTTTTT.

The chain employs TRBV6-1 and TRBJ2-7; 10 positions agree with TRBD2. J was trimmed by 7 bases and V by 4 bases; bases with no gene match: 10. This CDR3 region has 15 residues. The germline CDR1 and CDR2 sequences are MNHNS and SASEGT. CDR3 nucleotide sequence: TGTGCCAGCAGTGTTTATCTAGCGGGAGAGGAAGAGCAGTACTTC. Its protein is CASSVYLAGEEEQYF.

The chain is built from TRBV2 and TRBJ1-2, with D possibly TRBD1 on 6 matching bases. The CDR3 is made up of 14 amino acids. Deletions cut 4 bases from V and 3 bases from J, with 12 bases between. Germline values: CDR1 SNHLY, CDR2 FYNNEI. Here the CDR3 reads CASSGQQGYYGYTF. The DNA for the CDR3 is TGTGCCAGCAGTGGACAACAGGGTTACTATGGCTACACCTTC.

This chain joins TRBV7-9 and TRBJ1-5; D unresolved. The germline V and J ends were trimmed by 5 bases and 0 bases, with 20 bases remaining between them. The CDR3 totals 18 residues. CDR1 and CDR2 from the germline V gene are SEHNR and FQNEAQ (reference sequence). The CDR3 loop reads CASSPQREGTYSNQPQHF. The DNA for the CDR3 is TGTGCCAGCAGCCCTCAGCGGGAGGGAACTTATAGCAATCAGCCCCAGCATTTT.

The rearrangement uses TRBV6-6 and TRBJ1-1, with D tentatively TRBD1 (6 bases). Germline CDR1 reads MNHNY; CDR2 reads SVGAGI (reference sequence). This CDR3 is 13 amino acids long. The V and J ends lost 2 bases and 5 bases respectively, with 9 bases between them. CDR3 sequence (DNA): TGTGCCAGCAGTTACGGACAGTCTACTGAAGCTTTCTTT. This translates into CASSYGQSTEAFF.

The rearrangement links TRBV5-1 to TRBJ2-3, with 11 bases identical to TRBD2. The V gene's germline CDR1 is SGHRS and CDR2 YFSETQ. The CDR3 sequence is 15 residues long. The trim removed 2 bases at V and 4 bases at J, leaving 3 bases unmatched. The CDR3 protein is CASSLLAGAPDTQYF. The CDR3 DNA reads TGCGCCAGCAGCTTACTAGCGGGAGCTCCAGATACGCAGTATTTT.

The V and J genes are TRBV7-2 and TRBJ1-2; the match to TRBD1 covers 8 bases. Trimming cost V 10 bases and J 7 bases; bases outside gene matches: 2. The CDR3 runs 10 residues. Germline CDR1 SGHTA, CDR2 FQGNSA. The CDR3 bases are TGTGCCAACGACAGGGGTGGCTACACCTTC. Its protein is CANDRGGYTF.

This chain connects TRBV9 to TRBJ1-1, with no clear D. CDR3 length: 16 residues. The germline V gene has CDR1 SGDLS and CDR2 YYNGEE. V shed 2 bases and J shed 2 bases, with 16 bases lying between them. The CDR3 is CASSVGGGIGNTEAFF. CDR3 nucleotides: TGTGCCAGCAGCGTGGGCGGAGGGATAGGTAACACTGAAGCTTTCTTT.

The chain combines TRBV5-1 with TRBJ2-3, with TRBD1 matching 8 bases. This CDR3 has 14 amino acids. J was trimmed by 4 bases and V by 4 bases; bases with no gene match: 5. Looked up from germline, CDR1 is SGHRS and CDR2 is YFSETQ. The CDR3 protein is CASSVTGAADTQYF. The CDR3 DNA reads TGCGCCAGCAGCGTGACAGGGGCTGCAGATACGCAGTATTTT.

The CDR3 DNA follows: TGTGCCAGCAGGCCCAGGGTGGAGACCCAGTACTTC. This sequence encodes CASRPRVETQYF. The chain combines TRBV2 with TRBJ2-5; TRBD1 is a possible D gene (5 bases). Trimming removed 6 bases at V and 5 bases at J, with 10 bases between. The CDR3 loop spans 12 amino acids. Germline CDR1 reads SNHLY; CDR2 reads FYNNEI.

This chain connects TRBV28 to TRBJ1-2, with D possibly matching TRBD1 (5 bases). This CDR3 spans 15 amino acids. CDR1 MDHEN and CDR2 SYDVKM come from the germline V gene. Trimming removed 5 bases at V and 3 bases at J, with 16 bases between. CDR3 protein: CASSGGGTRDYGYTF. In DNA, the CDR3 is TGTGCCAGCAGTGGGGGGGGAACCCGTGACTATGGCTACACCTTC.

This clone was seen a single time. As DNA, the CDR3 is TGTGCCAGTAAGAACAACCGGGACAGGGTCCACGAGCAGTACTTC. It encodes CASKNNRDRVHEQYF. This chain links TRBV19 with TRBJ2-7; 9 nucleotides align to TRBD1. The CDR3 runs 15 residues. Germline trimming cut 7 bases from V and 5 bases from J; bases unmatched to any gene: 12. The germline CDR1 and CDR2 sequences are LNHDA and SQIVND (reference sequence).

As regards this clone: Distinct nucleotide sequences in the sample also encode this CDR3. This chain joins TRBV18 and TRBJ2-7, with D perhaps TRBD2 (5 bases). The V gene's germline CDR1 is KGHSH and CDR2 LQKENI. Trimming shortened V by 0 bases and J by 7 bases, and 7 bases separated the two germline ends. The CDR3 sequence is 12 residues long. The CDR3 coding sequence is TGTGCCAGCTCACCACCGTCGGGAGAGCAGTACTTC. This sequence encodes CASSPPSGEQYF.